This is a list of T cell receptor beta chains from one sample in a study of shared clonotypes between healthy human individuals. Only in-frame clones appear in the TCRdb table, and some are missing; sequencing was by immunoSEQ multiplex PCR. Among about 490,000 clones listed, about 79% were seen once. The sample taken for sequencing was PBMCs. The source is a woman between 40 and 50 years old in good health. Some clones in this sample may be carry-over from other donors' samples. CDR3s include the opening cysteine and the closing phenylalanine or tryptophan. A D gene is named only where the DNA matches it firmly. Not every row has a clone size; where given, it reads once, few, many or a size class.

v_call	clone_size	d_call	j_call	cdr3_aa
TRBV25-1	few	.	TRBJ2-2	CASQTRLTGELFF
TRBV9	.	TRBD2	TRBJ2-5	CASSFSGRAGGETQYF
TRBV6-5	.	TRBD1	TRBJ2-7	CASSYAGTAYEQYF
TRBV4-3	.	.	TRBJ2-7	CASSPTEGITYEQYF
TRBV5-1	.	TRBD2	TRBJ2-7	CASSLNSGRVDEQYF
TRBV2	few	.	TRBJ1-3	CASSPPGQGGNTIYF
TRBV10-3	.	.	TRBJ2-6	CAISAVHTGANVLTF
TRBV29-1	.	.	TRBJ2-7	CSVRITAYEQYF
TRBV4-2	few	.	TRBJ2-7	CASSQAGGGGIYEQYF
TRBV5-1	.	TRBD1	TRBJ2-3	CASRLGTGRTDTQYF
TRBV14	.	.	TRBJ2-5	CASSHVGAGTQYF
TRBV29-1	.	TRBD2	TRBJ2-5	CSVEGARGGRETQYF
TRBV28	few	.	TRBJ1-5	CASRRTDSNQPQHF
TRBV4-3	.	.	TRBJ2-2	CASSQEVPGELFF
TRBV5-1	.	TRBD2	TRBJ2-4	CASSLETSGRAKNIQYF
TRBV2	.	.	TRBJ1-1	CASSQTGRNTEAFF
TRBV9	.	TRBD2	TRBJ2-1	CASSAGLAGVIEQFF
TRBV14	.	TRBD1	TRBJ2-7	CASSQRQGTYEQYF
TRBV28	.	.	TRBJ2-5	CASKSSDQETQYF
TRBV28	few	.	TRBJ2-1	CASVEPRLDQSYNEQFF
TRBV5-4	.	.	TRBJ1-4	CASSSGGAVNEKLFF
TRBV10-1	once	.	TRBJ2-1	CASSGGGQAYNEQFF
TRBV2	.	TRBD2	TRBJ2-3	CASTLPASGMGTDTQYF
TRBV7-9	.	TRBD1	TRBJ1-5	CASSSQGIPQPQHF
TRBV23-1	.	.	TRBJ2-7	CASSQSGTQSCEQYF
TRBV25-1	.	TRBD2	TRBJ2-1	CASSGSRTSGSHKQFF
TRBV28	.	.	TRBJ2-7	CASMGPPSYEQYF
TRBV11-2	.	.	TRBJ2-7	CASSFTGYEQYF
TRBV18	.	.	TRBJ2-3	CASSPGVSPSTDTQYF
TRBV18	.	TRBD1	TRBJ2-1	CASSPGTGRGNEQFF
TRBV10-3	.	TRBD1	TRBJ1-4	CAIRGQGDEKLFF
TRBV7-3	few	TRBD2	TRBJ2-3	CASSQGLAGVTDTQYF
TRBV19	.	TRBD1	TRBJ2-7	CASSMTGGGFYEQYF
TRBV2	.	.	TRBJ1-3	CASSGGYSGNTIYF
TRBV6-4	.	.	TRBJ1-6	CASSDYSSPLHF
TRBV7-2	.	.	TRBJ2-5	CASSLALETQYF
TRBV2	.	TRBD1	TRBJ1-2	CASSIDREYYGYTF
TRBV5-1	.	.	TRBJ1-4	CASSSTGSNEKLFF
TRBV9	.	TRBD2	TRBJ2-5	CASSPQTSGSGETQYF
TRBV15	.	.	TRBJ1-4	CATAPGRNPANEKLFF
TRBV28	few	TRBD2	TRBJ2-7	CASSLFLAGGTYEQYF
TRBV7-2	.	.	TRBJ2-4	CASWDFLAKNIQYF
TRBV5-4	many	.	TRBJ2-2	CASSLDARRSTGELFF
TRBV6-6	.	.	TRBJ1-5	CASSYSARGNQPQHF
TRBV7-9	.	TRBD1	TRBJ1-2	CASSLFTGGLYGYTF
TRBV6-4	few	TRBD2	TRBJ2-5	CASSELAGSQETQYF
TRBV28	few	.	TRBJ1-4	CASSFGGLDEKLFF
TRBV28	once	TRBD2	TRBJ2-3	CASSLWTSGVSDTQYF
TRBV12-5	.	.	TRBJ2-4	CAPQEGPKETKNIQYF
TRBV16	.	.	TRBJ1-1	CASSQLLSTEAFF
TRBV7-8	.	.	TRBJ2-1	CASSLRGQGTYNEQFF
TRBV30	.	TRBD1	.	CAWTPHDRDTGELFF
TRBV10-3	.	.	TRBJ2-5	CAISDSSETQYF
TRBV7-9	few	TRBD2	TRBJ2-2	CASSLRLATNTGELFF
TRBV11-2	.	.	TRBJ1-3	CASSLSGGNTIYF
TRBV6-1	.	.	TRBJ2-1	CASSESSGSWDNEQFF
TRBV6-5	.	.	TRBJ2-6	CASGRGTSLGVVLTF
TRBV2	.	TRBD2	TRBJ2-7	CASSPAGAYEQYF
TRBV7-3	.	.	TRBJ2-3	CASSLTGQDTQYF
TRBV6-6	many	.	TRBJ2-7	CASSFGTEAYEQYF